A single TCR beta chain is shown here with its context. The data were obtained in a study of blood T cell repertoires in COVID-19. In the study overall: Samples representing acute and convalescent COVID-19 were sourced from the United States, Italy and Spain. PBMCs, B-cell-depleted T cells, or T cells were the source of the cDNA or gDNA that made up the material.

Under the authors' procedure: By means of reference gene primer amplification, nucleated cell counts were estimated. The data were produced by immunoSEQ multiplex PCR, yet TCRdb's version contains in-frame clones alone and is incomplete. That table gives V, J and clone size, and the DNA gave D and trimming. The sample lists roughly 100,000 clones, approximately 87% occurring once. This CDR3 contains 14 residues. The V gene's germline CDR1 is SEHNR and CDR2 FQNEAQ (reference sequence). V lost 1 base, J lost 4 bases, and 8 bases lay in between. The sequencing sample was made of peripheral blood. The chain couples TRBV7-9 to TRBJ1-5; D gene uncertain. The source of this sequence is a man aged 45 to 65 with acute or convalescent COVID-19. This CDR3 is CASSLGSGNQPQHF. The CDR3 region has the DNA TGTGCCAGCAGCTTAGGTTCGGGGAATCAGCCCCAGCATTTT.